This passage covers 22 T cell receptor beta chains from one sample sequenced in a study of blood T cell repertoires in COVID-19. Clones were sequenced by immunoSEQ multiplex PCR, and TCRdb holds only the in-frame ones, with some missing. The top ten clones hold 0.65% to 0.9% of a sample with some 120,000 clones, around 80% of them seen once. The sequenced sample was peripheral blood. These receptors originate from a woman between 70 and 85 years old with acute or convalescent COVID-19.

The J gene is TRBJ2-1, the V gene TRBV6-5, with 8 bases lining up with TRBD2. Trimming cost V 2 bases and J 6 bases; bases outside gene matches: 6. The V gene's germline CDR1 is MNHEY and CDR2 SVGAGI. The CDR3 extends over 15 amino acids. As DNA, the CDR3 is TGTGCCAGCAGTTACCTCGGGGGGGGCCTCAATGAGCAGTTCTTC. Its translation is CASSYLGGGLNEQFF.

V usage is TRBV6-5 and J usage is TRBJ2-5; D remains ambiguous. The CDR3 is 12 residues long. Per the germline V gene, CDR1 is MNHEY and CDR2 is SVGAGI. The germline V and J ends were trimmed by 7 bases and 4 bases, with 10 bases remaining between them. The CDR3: CASKVAPETQYF. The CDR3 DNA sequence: TGTGCCAGCAAGGTAGCTCCAGAGACCCAGTACTTC.

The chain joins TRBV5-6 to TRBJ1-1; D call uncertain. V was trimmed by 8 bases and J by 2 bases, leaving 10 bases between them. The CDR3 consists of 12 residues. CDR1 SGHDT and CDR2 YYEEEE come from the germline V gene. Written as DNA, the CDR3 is TGTGCCAGGAGGGTAGAAAACACTGAAGCTTTCTTT. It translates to CARRVENTEAFF.

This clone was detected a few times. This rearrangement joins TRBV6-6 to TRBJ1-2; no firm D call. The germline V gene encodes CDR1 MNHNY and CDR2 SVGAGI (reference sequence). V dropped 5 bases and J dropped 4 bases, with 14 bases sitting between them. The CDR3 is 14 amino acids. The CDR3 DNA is TGTGCCAGCAGTACTCAACAGAGCCTCTATGGCTACACCTTC. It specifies CASSTQQSLYGYTF.

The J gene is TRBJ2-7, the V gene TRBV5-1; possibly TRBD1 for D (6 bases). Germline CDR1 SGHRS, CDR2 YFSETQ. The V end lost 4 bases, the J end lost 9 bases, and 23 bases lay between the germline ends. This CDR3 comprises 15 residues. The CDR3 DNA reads TGCGCCAGCAGCAACCTGGTAGGACAGCACCCTTGGCAGTACTTC. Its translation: CASSNLVGQHPWQYF.

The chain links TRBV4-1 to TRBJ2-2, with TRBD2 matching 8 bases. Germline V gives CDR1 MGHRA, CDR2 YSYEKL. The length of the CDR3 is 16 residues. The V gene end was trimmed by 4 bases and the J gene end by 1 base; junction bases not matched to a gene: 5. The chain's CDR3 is CASSPRTSWNTGELFF. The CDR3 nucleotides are TGCGCCAGCAGCCCACGGACTAGCTGGAACACCGGGGAGCTGTTTTTT.

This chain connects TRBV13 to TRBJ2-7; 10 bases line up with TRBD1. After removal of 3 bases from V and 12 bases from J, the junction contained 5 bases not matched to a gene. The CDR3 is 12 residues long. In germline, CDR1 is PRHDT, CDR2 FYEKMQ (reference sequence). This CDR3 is CASSFGQGDMYF. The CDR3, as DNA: TGTGCCAGCAGCTTTGGACAGGGGGATATGTACTTC.

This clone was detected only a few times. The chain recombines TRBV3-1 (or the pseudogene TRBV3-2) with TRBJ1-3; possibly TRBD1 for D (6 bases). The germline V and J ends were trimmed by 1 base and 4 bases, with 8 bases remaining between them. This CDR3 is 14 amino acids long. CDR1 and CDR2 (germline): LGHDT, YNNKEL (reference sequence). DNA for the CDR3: TGTGCCAGCAGCCAAGGCGACAGGGGAAACACCATATATTTT. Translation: CASSQGDRGNTIYF.

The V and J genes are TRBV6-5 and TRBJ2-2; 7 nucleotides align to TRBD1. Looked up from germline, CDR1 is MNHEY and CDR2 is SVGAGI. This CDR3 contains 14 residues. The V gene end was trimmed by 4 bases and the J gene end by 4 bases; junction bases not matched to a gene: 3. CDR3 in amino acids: CASSSTGVTGELFF. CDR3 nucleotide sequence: TGTGCCAGCAGTTCAACAGGGGTCACCGGGGAGCTGTTTTTT.

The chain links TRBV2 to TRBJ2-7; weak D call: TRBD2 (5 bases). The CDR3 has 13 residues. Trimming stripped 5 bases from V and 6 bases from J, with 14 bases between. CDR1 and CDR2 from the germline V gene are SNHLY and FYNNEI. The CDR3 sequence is CASSSGSLAEQYF. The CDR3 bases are TGTGCCAGCAGTTCGGGGTCCTTGGCCGAGCAGTACTTC.

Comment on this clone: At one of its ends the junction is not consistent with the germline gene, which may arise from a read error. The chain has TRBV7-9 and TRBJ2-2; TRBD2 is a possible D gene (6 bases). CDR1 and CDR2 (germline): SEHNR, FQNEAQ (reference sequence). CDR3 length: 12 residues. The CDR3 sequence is CASSSPGGELFF. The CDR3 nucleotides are TGTGCCAGCAGCTCTCCAGGAGGGGAACTGTTTTTT.

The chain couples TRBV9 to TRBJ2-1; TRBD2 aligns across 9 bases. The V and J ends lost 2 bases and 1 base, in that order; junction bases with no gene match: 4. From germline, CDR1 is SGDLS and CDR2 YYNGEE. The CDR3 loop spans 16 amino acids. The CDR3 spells CASSVNSGSSYNEQFF. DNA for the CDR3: TGTGCCAGCAGCGTCAATAGCGGGAGTTCCTACAATGAGCAGTTCTTC.

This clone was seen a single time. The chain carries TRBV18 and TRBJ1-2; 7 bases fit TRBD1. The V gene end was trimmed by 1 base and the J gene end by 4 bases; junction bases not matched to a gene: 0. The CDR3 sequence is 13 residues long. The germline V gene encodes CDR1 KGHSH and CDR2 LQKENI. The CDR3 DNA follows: TGTGCCAGCTCACCACGACAGGGCTATGGCTACACCTTC. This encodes CASSPRQGYGYTF.

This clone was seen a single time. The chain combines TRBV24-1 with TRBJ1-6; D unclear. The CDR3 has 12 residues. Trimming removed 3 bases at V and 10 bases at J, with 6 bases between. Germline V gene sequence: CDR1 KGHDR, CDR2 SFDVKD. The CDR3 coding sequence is TGTGCCACCAGTGATCGAGAATCACCCCTCCACTTT. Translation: CATSDRESPLHF.

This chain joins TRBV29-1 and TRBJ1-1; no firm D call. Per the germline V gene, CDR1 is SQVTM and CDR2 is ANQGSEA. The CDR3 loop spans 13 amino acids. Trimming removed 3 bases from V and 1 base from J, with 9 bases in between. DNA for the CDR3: TGCAGCGTTGAGGAGCCGCGGAACACTGAAGCTTTCTTT. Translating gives CSVEEPRNTEAFF. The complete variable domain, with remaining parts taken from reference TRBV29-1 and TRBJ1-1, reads SAVISQKPSRDICQRGTSLTIQCQVDSQVTMMFWYRQQPGQSLTLIATANQGSEATYESGFVIDKFPISRPNLTFSTLTVSNMSPEDSSIYLCSVEEPRNTEAFFGQGTRLTVV.

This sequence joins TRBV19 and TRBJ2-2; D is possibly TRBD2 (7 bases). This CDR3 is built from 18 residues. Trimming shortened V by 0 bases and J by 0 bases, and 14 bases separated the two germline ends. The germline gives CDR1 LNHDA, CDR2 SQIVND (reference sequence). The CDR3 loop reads CASSIDGGGVANTGELFF. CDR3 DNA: TGTGCCAGTAGTATAGATGGGGGGGGCGTTGCGAACACCGGGGAGCTGTTTTTT. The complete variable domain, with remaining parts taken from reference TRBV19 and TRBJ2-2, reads DGGITQSPKYLFRKEGQNVTLSCEQNLNHDAMYWYRQDPGQGLRLIYYSQIVNDFQKGDIAEGYSVSREKKESFPLTVTSAQKNPTAFYLCASSIDGGGVANTGELFFGEGSRLTVL.

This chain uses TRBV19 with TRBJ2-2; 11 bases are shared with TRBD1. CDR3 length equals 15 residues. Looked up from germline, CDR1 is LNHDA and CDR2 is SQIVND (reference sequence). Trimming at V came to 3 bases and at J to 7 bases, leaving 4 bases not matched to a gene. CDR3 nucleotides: TGTGCCAGTAGTATGGGACAGGGGGGTAACGGGGAGCTGTTTTTT. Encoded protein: CASSMGQGGNGELFF. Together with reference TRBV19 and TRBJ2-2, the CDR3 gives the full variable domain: DGGITQSPKYLFRKEGQNVTLSCEQNLNHDAMYWYRQDPGQGLRLIYYSQIVNDFQKGDIAEGYSVSREKKESFPLTVTSAQKNPTAFYLCASSMGQGGNGELFFGEGSRLTVL.

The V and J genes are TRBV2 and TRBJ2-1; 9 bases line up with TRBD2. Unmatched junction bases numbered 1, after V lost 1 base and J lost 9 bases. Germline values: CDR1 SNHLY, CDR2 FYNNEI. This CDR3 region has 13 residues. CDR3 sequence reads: CASSEELAGEQFF. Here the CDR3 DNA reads TGTGCCAGCAGTGAAGAACTAGCGGGTGAGCAGTTCTTC. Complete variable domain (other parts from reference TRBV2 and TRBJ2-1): EPEVTQTPSHQVTQMGQEVILRCVPISNHLYFYWYRQILGQKVEFLVSFYNNEISEKSEIFDDQFSVERPDGSNFTLKIRSTKLEDSAMYFCASSEELAGEQFFGPGTRLTVL.

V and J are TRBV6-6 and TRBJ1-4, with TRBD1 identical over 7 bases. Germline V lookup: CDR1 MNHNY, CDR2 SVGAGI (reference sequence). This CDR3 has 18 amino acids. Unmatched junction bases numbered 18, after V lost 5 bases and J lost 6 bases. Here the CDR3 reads CASSRRGTAPQRDEKLFF. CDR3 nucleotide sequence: TGTGCCAGCAGTCGGAGAGGGACAGCCCCTCAAAGGGATGAAAAACTGTTTTTT.

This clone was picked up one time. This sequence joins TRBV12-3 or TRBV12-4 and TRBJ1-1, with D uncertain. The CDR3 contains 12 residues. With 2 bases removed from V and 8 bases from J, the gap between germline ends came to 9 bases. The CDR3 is CASSLLRVEAFF. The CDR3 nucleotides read TGTGCCAGCAGTTTATTGAGGGTAGAAGCTTTCTTT.

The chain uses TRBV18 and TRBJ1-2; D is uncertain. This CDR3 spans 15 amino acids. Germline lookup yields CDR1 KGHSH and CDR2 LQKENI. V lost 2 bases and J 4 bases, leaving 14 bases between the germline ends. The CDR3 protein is CASSPVEGAGYGYTF. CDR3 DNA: TGTGCCAGCTCACCAGTGGAAGGCGCGGGCTATGGCTACACCTTC.

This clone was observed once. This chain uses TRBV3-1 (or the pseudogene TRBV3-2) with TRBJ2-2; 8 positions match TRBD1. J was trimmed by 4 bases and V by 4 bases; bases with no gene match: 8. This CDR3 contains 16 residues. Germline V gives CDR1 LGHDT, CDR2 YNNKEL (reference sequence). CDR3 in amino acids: CASSPGAGGFTGELFF. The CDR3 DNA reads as TGTGCCAGCAGCCCCGGGGCAGGGGGCTTCACCGGGGAGCTGTTTTTT.